These 29 T cell receptor beta chains share one sample of origin, sequenced in a study of PD-1 blockade in classical Hodgkin lymphoma. The time point is: cycle 4 day 1 (C4D1), after 5 to 7 weeks of nivolumab. All the patients suffered relapse after autologous stem cell transplantation, and brentuximab vedotin exposure differed. Sequenced by immunoSEQ multiplex PCR; TCRdb stores in-frame clones only, minus some. This sample has 75,000 to 100,000 clones, with 90% to 95% found just once. The material was peripheral blood mononuclear cells (PBMCs), obtained before the fourth cycle of nivolumab. The origin of the receptors is a human donor with classical Hodgkin lymphoma.

The J gene is TRBJ1-5, the V gene TRBV19; 7 nucleotides line up with TRBD1. CDR1 is LNHDA and CDR2 is SQIVND in the germline V gene (reference sequence). J lost 3 bases, V lost 7 bases, and 12 bases had no gene match. CDR3 length: 16 amino acids. CDR3 protein: CASTVEGAGHNQPQHF. CDR3 bases: TGTGCCAGTACCGTTGAGGGGGCGGGGCACAATCAGCCCCAGCATTTT.

The rearrangement uses TRBV18 and TRBJ2-5; D remains unclear. Germline V gene sequence: CDR1 KGHSH, CDR2 LQKENI. The length of the CDR3 is 16 residues. Trimming shortened V by 2 bases and J by 4 bases, and 17 bases separated the two germline ends. CDR3 sequence reads: CASSPRNRSLLETQYF. CDR3 nucleotide sequence: TGTGCCAGCTCACCAAGGAATAGGTCCTTATTAGAGACCCAGTACTTC.

The gene calls are TRBV25-1 and TRBJ1-1; D gene ambiguous. The germline V and J ends were trimmed by 3 bases and 9 bases, with 14 bases remaining between them. The CDR3 covers 13 residues. Germline V gene data show CDR1 as MGHDK and CDR2 as SYGVNS. CDR3 region: CASSEFGGMQAFF. The CDR3 nucleotides are TGTGCCAGCAGTGAGTTTGGAGGGATGCAAGCTTTCTTT.

V and J are TRBV6-5 and TRBJ1-5; D not resolved. This CDR3 is built from 13 residues. From germline, CDR1 is MNHEY and CDR2 SVGAGI. V lost 4 bases to trimming and J lost 7 bases, with 11 bases between them. CDR3 nucleotides: TGTGCCAGCAGTTCAGCAGTAAGCCAGCCCCAGCATTTT. As protein: CASSSAVSQPQHF.

The chain combines TRBV7-8 with TRBJ1-1; D perhaps matches TRBD1 (6 bases). CDR3 length: 14 amino acids. V shed 1 base and J shed 7 bases, with 13 bases lying between them. The germline V gene encodes CDR1 SGHVS and CDR2 FQNEAQ. CDR3 sequence: CASSLVQGLYEAFF. CDR3 nucleotide sequence: TGTGCCAGCAGCTTAGTCCAGGGGTTGTATGAAGCTTTCTTT.

The chain has TRBV5-1 and TRBJ1-2, with 9 bases aligning to TRBD1. V gave up 4 bases and J gave up 10 bases; unmatched junction bases: 8. Germline V lookup: CDR1 SGHRS, CDR2 YFSETQ. The CDR3 is 13 residues long. In DNA form, the CDR3 reads TGCGCCAGCAGCCAAGACAGGGGGACCCCCTACACCTTC. This encodes CASSQDRGTPYTF.

V gene TRBV5-1 combines with J gene TRBJ2-2; no clear D. This CDR3 spans 14 amino acids. From germline, CDR1 is SGHRS and CDR2 YFSETQ. V lost 1 base to trimming and J lost 7 bases, with 11 bases between them. The CDR3 bases are TGCGCCAGCAGCTTGTTTGTCAGGAGCGGGGAGCTGTTTTTT. This sequence encodes CASSLFVRSGELFF.

The V and J genes are TRBV30 and TRBJ1-5, with D possibly being TRBD1 (6 bases). CDR1 and CDR2 from the germline V gene are GTSNPN and SVGIG (reference sequence). CDR3 length: 14 residues. V lost 2 bases and J 3 bases, leaving 11 bases between the germline ends. This CDR3 is CAWSLRGNNQPQHF. The CDR3 nucleotides are TGTGCCTGGAGTCTGAGGGGGAACAATCAGCCCCAGCATTTT.

This sequence joins TRBV6-5 and TRBJ2-3, with D maybe TRBD2 (6 bases). In germline, CDR1 is MNHEY, CDR2 SVGAGI. The CDR3 length is 15 residues. V shed 6 bases and J shed 2 bases, with 15 bases lying between them. The CDR3 spells CASRSGEVLTDTQYF. The CDR3 DNA follows: TGTGCCAGCAGATCCGGGGAGGTCCTCACAGATACGCAGTATTTT.

The chain has TRBV19 and TRBJ2-7, with D perhaps matching TRBD2 (6 bases). The germline CDR1 and CDR2 sequences are LNHDA and SQIVND (reference sequence). This CDR3 contains 14 residues. With 6 bases removed from V and 3 bases from J, the gap between germline ends came to 15 bases. CDR3: CASRGGILNYEQYF. The CDR3, as DNA: TGTGCCAGTAGGGGGGGAATACTCAACTACGAGCAGTACTTC.

This rearrangement joins TRBV14 to TRBJ1-1, with TRBD1 matching over 9 bases. This CDR3 is built from 13 residues. J lost 4 bases, V lost 6 bases, and 3 bases had no gene match. The germline V gene has CDR1 SGHDN and CDR2 FVKESK. CDR3: CASRVTGGTEAFF. In DNA, the CDR3 is TGTGCCAGCAGGGTGACAGGGGGCACTGAAGCTTTCTTT.

The CDR3 spells CASSFAGSQDGELFF. The CDR3 bases are TGTGCCAGCAGCTTCGCCGGGAGTCAGGACGGGGAGCTGTTTTTT. The chain combines TRBV2 with TRBJ2-2; perhaps TRBD2 as D (6 bases). Trimming removed 6 bases at V and 7 bases at J, with 18 bases between. This CDR3 contains 15 residues. CDR1 SNHLY and CDR2 FYNNEI come from the germline V gene.

CDR3 amino acids: CAWSGEGGGYTF. The CDR3 DNA follows: TGTGCCTGGAGCGGTGAGGGTGGTGGCTACACCTTC. This chain connects TRBV30 to TRBJ1-2; D is undetermined. Germline V gene data show CDR1 as GTSNPN and CDR2 as SVGIG (reference sequence). The CDR3 consists of 12 residues. The V end was cut by 3 bases, the J end by 7 bases, with 12 bases between.

This rearrangement joins TRBV11-2 to TRBJ2-2; 11 bases line up with TRBD2. V shed 5 bases and J 7 bases; nucleotides not matched to a gene: 12. The CDR3 extends over 17 amino acids. Germline V gene data show CDR1 as SGHAT and CDR2 as FQNNGV. CDR3 in amino acids: CASSPVAGGTGVGELFF. The CDR3 DNA follows: TGTGCCAGCAGCCCAGTAGCGGGAGGGACCGGTGTCGGGGAGCTGTTTTTT.

The chain joins TRBV15 to TRBJ1-3; TRBD1 might be the D (6 bases). CDR1 is LNHNV, CDR2 YYDKDF, per germline (reference sequence). CDR3 length: 17 residues. V was trimmed by 1 base and J by 4 bases, leaving 17 bases between them. The CDR3 is CATSRGGAASPGNTIYF. The CDR3 region has the DNA TGTGCCACCAGCAGAGGGGGGGCGGCTTCCCCGGGAAACACCATATATTTT.

This clone is a singleton in its sample. The chain links TRBV7-9 to TRBJ2-3; a weak D match, TRBD2 (6 bases). Germline V gene lookup returns CDR1 SEHNR and CDR2 FQNEAQ (reference sequence). The CDR3 extends over 15 amino acids. V gave up 6 bases and J gave up 5 bases, with 18 bases separating them. CDR3 nucleotides: TGTGCCAGCAGTTCAGGGAGGTTGGGGCGAGATACGCAGTATTTT. Its protein is CASSSGRLGRDTQYF.

The rearrangement uses TRBV2 and TRBJ2-3; 12 bases match TRBD1. Trimming cost V 2 bases and J 4 bases; bases outside gene matches: 10. The germline gives CDR1 SNHLY, CDR2 FYNNEI. CDR3 size: 18 residues. CDR3 sequence reads: CASSEWGHRDRGPDTQYF. As DNA, the CDR3 is TGTGCCAGCAGTGAATGGGGACACCGGGACAGGGGGCCAGATACGCAGTATTTT.

This sequence joins TRBV27 and TRBJ1-3; D possibly corresponds to TRBD1 (6 bases). Deletions cut 8 bases from V and 1 base from J, with 9 bases between. The germline CDR1 and CDR2 sequences are MNHEY and SMNVEV (reference sequence). The CDR3 totals 13 residues. As DNA, the CDR3 is TGTGCCAGCGGCAGGGGATCTGGAAACACCATATATTTT. It codes for CASGRGSGNTIYF.

CDR3 sequence reads: CASSRDREYNEQFF. As DNA, the CDR3 is TGTGCCAGCTCCCGGGACAGGGAGTACAATGAGCAGTTCTTC. This rearrangement joins TRBV19 to TRBJ2-1, with 9 bases lining up with TRBD1. V was clipped by 9 bases and J by 4 bases; unmatched bases: 7. From germline, CDR1 is LNHDA and CDR2 SQIVND (reference sequence). There are 14 residues in the CDR3.

This clone turned up a few times. The J gene is TRBJ1-1, the V gene TRBV29-1, with D perhaps TRBD1 (5 bases). The CDR3 has 11 residues. Germline values: CDR1 SQVTM, CDR2 ANQGSEA. With 7 bases removed from V and 10 bases from J, the gap between germline ends came to 16 bases. The CDR3, as DNA: TGCAGCGGTGGGATAGGGGCAGGAGCTTTCTTT. Its protein product is CSGGIGAGAFF.

J is TRBJ2-7 and V is TRBV29-1; a weak D match, TRBD1 (5 bases). Germline CDR1 and CDR2: SQVTM and ANQGSEA. With 4 bases removed from V and 6 bases from J, the gap between germline ends came to 16 bases. The CDR3 length is 13 residues. The CDR3 nucleotides are TGCAGCGTTGTGTTACAGGCTTGGGGCGAGCAGTACTTC. Amino acids: CSVVLQAWGEQYF.

The chain employs TRBV28 and TRBJ2-2; TRBD2 aligns across 13 bases. V trimming: 6 bases; J trimming: 6 bases; junction bases outside the gene matches: 4. The CDR3 totals 15 residues. The germline gives CDR1 MDHEN, CDR2 SYDVKM. This chain's CDR3 is CASRLTSGRAGELFF. The CDR3 DNA reads TGTGCCAGCAGACTCACTAGCGGGAGGGCCGGGGAGCTGTTTTTT.

The J gene is TRBJ1-2, the V gene TRBV7-9; D gene uncertain. Trimming shortened V by 5 bases and J by 7 bases, and 20 bases separated the two germline ends. Germline assignment: CDR1 SEHNR and CDR2 FQNEAQ (reference sequence). The CDR3 loop spans 15 amino acids. The CDR3 DNA sequence: TGTGCCAGCAGCCACGATTTAGGGCCCCGGGGTGGCTACACCTTC. It is translated as CASSHDLGPRGGYTF.

The CDR3 nucleotides are TGTGCCAGCACAGGACAGGGAAGGAAGAACACTGAAGCTTTCTTT. Translating it yields CASTGQGRKNTEAFF. The rearrangement joins TRBV7-9 to TRBJ1-1, with 8 bases aligning to TRBD1. Germline assignment: CDR1 SEHNR and CDR2 FQNEAQ (reference sequence). With V trimmed by 7 bases and J by 1 base, 8 bases remained unmatched. This CDR3 spans 15 amino acids.

This clone came up once. This rearrangement joins TRBV25-1 to TRBJ2-1, with 13 bases fitting TRBD2. Germline CDR1 MGHDK, CDR2 SYGVNS. V shed 7 bases and J 6 bases; nucleotides not matched to a gene: 3. The CDR3 has 14 residues. The CDR3 sequence: CASTTSGRPNEQFF. The CDR3 nucleotides read TGTGCCAGCACGACTAGCGGGAGGCCCAATGAGCAGTTCTTC.

CDR3 in DNA: TGTGCCAGCAGCTTAGAGGTCAGGACTTTAGCCAAAAACATTCAGTACTTC. It specifies CASSLEVRTLAKNIQYF. This chain joins TRBV7-9 and TRBJ2-4; tentative D call: TRBD2 (5 bases). Trimming stripped 1 base from V and 0 bases from J, with 13 bases between. CDR1 is SEHNR and CDR2 is FQNEAQ in the germline V gene (reference sequence). This CDR3 is built from 17 residues. Full variable domain (rest looked up from reference TRBV7-9 and TRBJ2-4): DTGVSQNPRHKITKRGQNVTFRCDPISEHNRLYWYRQTLGQGPEFLTYFQNEAQLEKSRLLSDRFSAERPKGSFSTLEIQRTEQGDSAMYLCASSLEVRTLAKNIQYFGAGTRLSVL.

The chain combines TRBV7-2 with TRBJ2-7, with 12 bases aligning to TRBD2. Trimming took 2 bases from V and 4 from J; bases not matched to a gene: 6. The length of the CDR3 is 16 residues. Germline lookup yields CDR1 SGHTA and CDR2 FQGNSA. The CDR3 loop is CASSLKGLAGLYEQYF. The CDR3 bases are TGTGCCAGCAGCTTAAAAGGACTAGCGGGGCTATACGAGCAGTACTTC. Variable domain in full (rest from reference TRBV7-2 and TRBJ2-7): GAGVSQSPSNKVTEKGKDVELRCDPISGHTALYWYRQSLGQGLEFLIYFQGNSAPDKSGLPSDRFSAERTGGSVSTLTIQRTQQEDSAVYLCASSLKGLAGLYEQYFGPGTRLTVT.

The chain is built from TRBV4-2 and TRBJ2-5; TRBD2 aligns across 8 bases. Per germline, CDR1 LGHNA and CDR2 YNFKEQ. CDR3 size: 14 residues. The trim removed 1 base at V and 5 bases at J, leaving 3 bases unmatched. CDR3 residues: CASSQGTSRETQYF. The CDR3 DNA reads TGTGCCAGCAGCCAAGGGACTAGCAGGGAGACCCAGTACTTC.

V and J are TRBV11-2 and TRBJ2-1, with 9 bases lining up with TRBD2. This CDR3 comprises 15 residues. Germline V lookup: CDR1 SGHAT, CDR2 FQNNGV. Trimming took 7 bases from V and 7 from J; bases not matched to a gene: 11. The CDR3 sequence: CASTTTRLAGNEQFF. In DNA, the CDR3 is TGTGCCAGCACCACAACGAGGCTAGCGGGAAATGAGCAGTTCTTC. Full variable domain (rest looked up from reference TRBV11-2 and TRBJ2-1): EAGVAQSPRYKIIEKRQSVAFWCNPISGHATLYWYQQILGQGPKLLIQFQNNGVVDDSQLPKDRFSAERLKGVDSTLKIQPAKLEDSAVYLCASTTTRLAGNEQFFGPGTRLTVL.